A selection of T cell receptor beta chains follows, all from one sample in a study of cytomegalovirus exposure and HLA in healthy donors. Clones were sequenced by immunoSEQ multiplex PCR, and TCRdb holds only the in-frame ones, with some missing. The sample records some 150,000 clones, approximately 88% being singletons. Sequenced sample: PBMCs. The receptors shown here come from a man aged 18 to 29 in good health and CMV-seropositive. CDR3s include the opening cysteine and the closing phenylalanine or tryptophan. D genes are given only for firm matches. Not all rows give a size; the values are once, few, many and, for expanded clones, a class.

j_gene: TRBJ1-6
d_gene: TRBD1
abundance: NA
v_gene: TRBV19
CDR3aa: CASSFLDRSPPLHF
CDR3nt: TGTGCCAGTAGTTTTCTGGACAGGAGTCCACCCCTCCACTTT

j_gene: TRBJ1-5
d_gene: NA
abundance: NA
v_gene: TRBV28
CDR3aa: CASNPGGKTGSYQHF
CDR3nt: TGTGCCAGCAATCCAGGAGGTAAAACAGGGAGTTACCAGCATTTT

j_gene: TRBJ2-7
d_gene: NA
abundance: NA
v_gene: TRBV27
CDR3aa: CASSLHPSYEQYF
CDR3nt: TGTGCCAGCAGTTTACATCCTAGCTACGAGCAGTACTTC

j_gene: TRBJ2-7
d_gene: NA
abundance: NA
v_gene: TRBV28
CDR3aa: CASSFRRVDEQYF
CDR3nt: TGTGCCAGCAGTTTCCGACGGGTGGACGAGCAGTACTTC

j_gene: TRBJ1-4
d_gene: TRBD1
abundance: NA
v_gene: TRBV18
CDR3aa: CASSPPATGVVNEKLFF
CDR3nt: TGTGCCAGCTCACCGCCCGCGACAGGGGTCGTCAATGAAAAACTGTTTTTT

j_gene: TRBJ1-4
d_gene: TRBD1
abundance: NA
v_gene: TRBV9
CDR3aa: CASSVLGQGSTNEKLFF
CDR3nt: TGTGCCAGCAGCGTATTGGGACAGGGGTCAACTAATGAAAAACTGTTTTTT

j_gene: TRBJ2-7
d_gene: NA
abundance: NA
v_gene: TRBV11-2
CDR3aa: CASSNHIRGGHEQYF
CDR3nt: TGTGCCAGCAGCAACCATATCCGCGGGGGCCACGAGCAGTACTTC

j_gene: TRBJ1-5
d_gene: NA
abundance: NA
v_gene: TRBV7-8
CDR3aa: CASSLARGQGQPQHF
CDR3nt: TGTGCCAGCAGCTTAGCGAGGGGTCAGGGGCAGCCCCAGCATTTT

j_gene: TRBJ1-3
d_gene: NA
abundance: once
v_gene: TRBV6-5
CDR3aa: CASSQGRYGNTIYF
CDR3nt: TGTGCCAGCAGTCAGGGAAGGTACGGAAACACCATATATTTT

j_gene: TRBJ2-3
d_gene: TRBD2
abundance: NA
v_gene: TRBV5-4
CDR3aa: CASSLAGGLTDTQYF
CDR3nt: TGTGCCAGCAGCTTAGCGGGGGGGTTAACAGATACGCAGTATTTT

j_gene: TRBJ1-1
d_gene: NA
abundance: NA
v_gene: TRBV2
CDR3aa: CASLSTGPIMNTEAFF
CDR3nt: TGTGCCAGCCTCTCCACAGGGCCCATTATGAACACTGAAGCTTTCTTT

j_gene: TRBJ2-2
d_gene: NA
abundance: NA
v_gene: TRBV10-3
CDR3aa: CAISQTGFTNTGELFF
CDR3nt: TGTGCCATCAGCCAAACAGGGTTCACGAACACCGGGGAGCTGTTTTTT

j_gene: TRBJ2-1
d_gene: NA
abundance: once
v_gene: TRBV5-1
CDR3aa: CASSLDAGDVYFYNEQFF
CDR3nt: TGCGCCAGCAGCTTGGACGCAGGGGATGTCTACTTCTACAATGAGCAGTTCTTC

j_gene: TRBJ1-1
d_gene: NA
abundance: NA
v_gene: TRBV18
CDR3aa: CASSPLDRNTEAFF
CDR3nt: TGTGCCAGCTCACCACTGGACAGAAACACTGAAGCTTTCTTT

j_gene: TRBJ1-2
d_gene: NA
abundance: NA
v_gene: TRBV30
CDR3aa: CAWSAPEGDGNYGYTF
CDR3nt: TGTGCCTGGAGTGCCCCAGAGGGGGACGGCAACTATGGCTACACCTTC

j_gene: TRBJ1-5
d_gene: NA
abundance: NA
v_gene: TRBV6-6
CDR3aa: CASSSDYSNQPQHF
CDR3nt: TGTGCCAGCAGTTCCGACTATAGCAATCAGCCCCAGCATTTT